This T cell receptor beta chain was sequenced during a study of neoadjuvant anti-PD-1 for oral cavity cancer. Background on the study: Most patients had three to four biweekly doses of 3 mg/kg nivolumab before resection. Around day 43, patients without progression received a fourth nivolumab dose before surgery. Study-wide findings and caveats: Higher pretreatment Treg/Th17 ratios tracked higher pretreatment blood clonality.

CDR1 and CDR2 from the germline V gene are MNHEY and SVGAGI. This CDR3 region has 15 residues. Trimming cost V 8 bases and J 1 base, with 18 bases left between them. These oral cavity squamous cell carcinomas were HPV-negative and locally advanced. On this clone: Its specificity is unknown.

Method: immunoSEQ multiplex PCR; TCRdb's copy keeps in-frame clones and lacks some. Here the sample spans more than 50,000 clones, under 85% being singletons. This receptor was obtained from a person aged 40-85 years with oral cavity squamous cell carcinoma. Source: PBMCs, taken before nivolumab (anti-PD-1) treatment. J is TRBJ2-7 and V is TRBV6-5; D tentatively reads TRBD1 or TRBD2 (6 bases each). The CDR3 sequence is CASSYGGLGSYEQYF. CDR3 coding DNA: TGTGCCAGCTCCTATGGGGGGCTAGGATCCTACGAGCAGTACTTC.